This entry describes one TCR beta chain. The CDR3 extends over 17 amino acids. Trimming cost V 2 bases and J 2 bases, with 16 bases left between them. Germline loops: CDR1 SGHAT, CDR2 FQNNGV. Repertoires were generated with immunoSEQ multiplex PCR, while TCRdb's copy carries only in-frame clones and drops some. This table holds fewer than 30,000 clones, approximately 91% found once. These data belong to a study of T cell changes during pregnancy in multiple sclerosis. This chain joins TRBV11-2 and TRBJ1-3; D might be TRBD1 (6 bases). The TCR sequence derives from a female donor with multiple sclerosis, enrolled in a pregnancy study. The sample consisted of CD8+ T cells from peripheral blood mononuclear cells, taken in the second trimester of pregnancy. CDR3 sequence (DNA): TGTGCCAGCAGCTTATTCCCAGGGGCCTTTGCTGGAAACACCATATATTTT. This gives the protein CASSLFPGAFAGNTIYF. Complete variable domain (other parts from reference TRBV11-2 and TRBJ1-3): EAGVAQSPRYKIIEKRQSVAFWCNPISGHATLYWYQQILGQGPKLLIQFQNNGVVDDSQLPKDRFSAERLKGVDSTLKIQPAKLEDSAVYLCASSLFPGAFAGNTIYFGEGSWLTVV.